These 19 T cell receptor beta chains originate from one sample sequenced in a study of identical twins. TCRdb passed the 5' RACE reads through MiXCR, listing each CDR3 protein once. In the table there are some 760,000 distinct CDR3 sequences, about 20% of which are singletons. This sample was also put to use in a study of T cells expressing NK-cell markers.

Sequencing was carried out using PBMCs. The receptors derive from a woman aged 18-29 years in good health.

J is TRBJ2-3 and V is TRBV20-1, with TRBD2 matching 11 bases. The CDR3 consists of 13 residues. The germline CDR1 and CDR2 sequences are DFQATT and SNEGSKA (reference sequence). With V trimmed by 5 bases and J by 7 bases, 5 bases remained unmatched. CDR3 nucleotides: TGCAGTGCTTCACTAGCGGGAGCGAATACGCAGTATTTT. This gives the protein CSASLAGANTQYF.

This clonotype has just a few counts. The chain combines TRBV6-6 with TRBJ2-5, with D uncertain. The germline CDR1 and CDR2 sequences are MNHNY and SVGAGI (reference sequence). This CDR3 is built from 12 residues. V lost 7 bases to trimming and J lost 5 bases, with 11 bases between them. The CDR3 spells CASTTTEETQYF. The CDR3 DNA is TGTGCCAGCACCACTACGGAGGAGACCCAGTACTTC.

The V gene is TRBV7-9, the J gene TRBJ2-1, with D perhaps TRBD1 (5 bases). Germline V lookup: CDR1 SEHNR, CDR2 FQNEAQ (reference sequence). The V end was cut by 1 base, the J end by 9 bases, with 10 bases between. The CDR3 extends over 13 amino acids. As DNA, the CDR3 is TGTGCCAGCAGCTTAGTAGCTAGGGGTGAGCAGTTCTTC. Its translation is CASSLVARGEQFF.

The rearrangement uses TRBV5-1 and TRBJ2-3, with D possibly TRBD1 on 6 matching bases. Looked up from germline, CDR1 is SGHRS and CDR2 is YFSETQ. This CDR3 spans 15 amino acids. Trimming took 3 bases from V and 5 from J, leaving 16 bases between them. CDR3 in DNA: TGCGCCAGCAGCTCAAAAACAGGGTTTCAAGATACGCAGTATTTT. It specifies CASSSKTGFQDTQYF.

A few counts support this clonotype. The chain recombines TRBV5-1 with TRBJ2-1; 10 bases are a match to TRBD2. CDR3 length: 15 amino acids. After removal of 0 bases from V and 8 bases from J, the junction contained 5 bases not matched to a gene. Germline assignment: CDR1 SGHRS and CDR2 YFSETQ. CDR3 amino acids: CASSLARLAGDEQFF. The CDR3 DNA reads TGCGCCAGCAGCTTGGCAAGGCTAGCGGGAGATGAGCAGTTCTTC.

The chain couples TRBV29-1 to TRBJ2-7; no definite D call. This CDR3 is built from 14 residues. From germline, CDR1 is SQVTM and CDR2 ANQGSEA. Trimming took 7 bases from V and 4 from J, leaving 20 bases between them. The CDR3 sequence: CSAITQPRWYEQYF. Here the CDR3 DNA reads TGCAGCGCGATTACGCAACCCAGATGGTACGAGCAGTACTTC.

This clonotype was seen ten or more times. The V and J genes are TRBV29-1 and TRBJ2-1; D uncertain. The CDR3 consists of 13 residues. With 8 bases removed from V and 6 bases from J, the gap between germline ends came to 17 bases. Germline loops: CDR1 SQVTM, CDR2 ANQGSEA. The CDR3 protein is CSSYMKGGNEQFF. CDR3 sequence (DNA): TGCAGCTCCTATATGAAGGGTGGCAATGAGCAGTTCTTC.

This chain joins TRBV2 and TRBJ2-5; D ambiguous. The CDR3 length is 12 residues. V was shortened by 8 bases and J by 7 bases, with 14 bases between the two germline ends. The germline gives CDR1 SNHLY, CDR2 FYNNEI. The CDR3 DNA reads as TGTGCCAGCCACGGGCGTTTCGGGACCCAGTACTTC. It codes for CASHGRFGTQYF.

In its sample, this clonotype was seen a few times. CDR3 in amino acids: CASSYPGGQGIGEQYF. CDR3 DNA sequence: TGTGCCAGCAGTTATCCAGGGGGGCAGGGGATAGGCGAGCAGTACTTC. V gene TRBV7-2 combines with J gene TRBJ2-7, with a tentative D call TRBD1 (7 bases). The CDR3 totals 16 residues. V lost 6 bases to trimming and J lost 6 bases, with 24 bases between them. Germline values: CDR1 SGHTA, CDR2 FQGNSA.

The gene calls are TRBV7-8 and TRBJ2-5; 9 bases agree with TRBD2. CDR1 is SGHVS, CDR2 FQNEAQ, per germline. The CDR3 runs to 18 residues. With V trimmed by 1 base and J by 4 bases, 13 bases remained unmatched. CDR3 DNA sequence: TGTGCCAGCAGCTTAGGTCTCGTGCTAGCGGGGAGTGGAGAGACCCAGTACTTC. Translated, it gives CASSLGLVLAGSGETQYF.

The chain has TRBV7-9 and TRBJ1-2; no reliable D call. V was pared by 4 bases and J by 3 bases, with 6 bases between. The V gene's germline CDR1 is SEHNR and CDR2 FQNEAQ (reference sequence). The CDR3 has 12 amino acids. The CDR3 DNA sequence: TGTGCCAGCAGCTGGGAGGACTATGGCTACACCTTC. This gives the protein CASSWEDYGYTF.

The J gene is TRBJ2-3, the V gene TRBV20-1; 11 bases are a match to TRBD2. The CDR3 sequence is 19 residues long. CDR1 and CDR2 from the germline V gene are DFQATT and SNEGSKA (reference sequence). The trim removed 6 bases at V and 2 bases at J, leaving 19 bases unmatched. The CDR3 DNA follows: TGCAGTGCAAATCCGGGACTAGCGGAATCTTATTTCCTCACAGATACGCAGTATTTT. It is translated as CSANPGLAESYFLTDTQYF.

V usage is TRBV29-1 and J usage is TRBJ1-1; D may be TRBD1 (6 bases). The CDR3 runs to 13 residues. V lost 0 bases and J 10 bases, leaving 15 bases between the germline ends. CDR1 SQVTM and CDR2 ANQGSEA come from the germline V gene. CDR3 DNA sequence: TGCAGCGTTGAAGATCAAGTGGGGGGCGCAGCTTTCTTT. Protein: CSVEDQVGGAAFF.

CDR3 nucleotides: TGCGCCAGCAGCTCAGGGGGCTTATCGGATACGCAGTATTTT. Protein: CASSSGGLSDTQYF. The chain couples TRBV5-1 to TRBJ2-3, with 8 bases identical to TRBD1. Germline V gene sequence: CDR1 SGHRS, CDR2 YFSETQ. The CDR3 loop spans 14 amino acids. J lost 6 bases, V lost 3 bases, and 6 bases had no gene match.

This clonotype has a single count. The chain combines TRBV5-1 with TRBJ2-3, with D maybe TRBD2 (5 bases). Per the germline V gene, CDR1 is SGHRS and CDR2 is YFSETQ. The CDR3 consists of 16 residues. V lost 0 bases, J lost 2 bases, and 13 bases lay in between. The CDR3 region is CASSLAPGSDTDTQYF. The CDR3 DNA sequence: TGCGCCAGCAGCTTGGCCCCGGGTAGCGACACAGATACGCAGTATTTT.

The gene calls are TRBV29-1 and TRBJ2-1; D ambiguous. V lost 7 bases to trimming and J lost 13 bases, with 23 bases between them. This CDR3 has 13 amino acids. CDR1 SQVTM and CDR2 ANQGSEA come from the germline V gene. In DNA, the CDR3 is TGCAGCGCTCACACTTTGGGATCTGTACCCCAGTTCTTC. Protein sequence: CSAHTLGSVPQFF.

The genes are TRBV5-1 and TRBJ2-7, with TRBD1 identical over 9 bases. The CDR3 spans 13 residues. Germline values: CDR1 SGHRS, CDR2 YFSETQ. The V segment lost 4 bases and the J segment 5 bases; nucleotides outside the gene matches: 4. The CDR3 sequence: CASSRGQGHEQYF. CDR3 in DNA: TGCGCCAGCAGCCGGGGACAGGGCCACGAGCAGTACTTC. Using reference TRBV5-1 and TRBJ2-7 for the parts outside the CDR3, the full variable domain is KAGVTQTPRYLIKTRGQQVTLSCSPISGHRSVSWYQQTPGQGLQFLFEYFSETQRNKGNFPGRFSGRQFSNSRSEMNVSTLELGDSALYLCASSRGQGHEQYFGPGTRLTVT.

The chain uses TRBV29-1 and TRBJ2-1; 7 bases match TRBD2. The CDR3 is 12 residues long. Trimming removed 4 bases from V and 7 bases from J; junction bases left unmatched: 4. Germline V gene lookup returns CDR1 SQVTM and CDR2 ANQGSEA. CDR3: CSVARESNEQFF. The CDR3 region has the DNA TGCAGCGTTGCGCGGGAGTCGAATGAGCAGTTCTTC.

V usage is TRBV12-3 or TRBV12-4 and J usage is TRBJ2-3; D not resolved. CDR3 size: 13 residues. The V end was cut by 3 bases, the J end by 8 bases, with 12 bases between. The DNA for the CDR3 is TGTGCCAGCAGTTTGGCAGTCGAGATTACGCAGTATTTT. Translated, it gives CASSLAVEITQYF.